This T cell receptor beta chain was found in a study of T-cell reconstitution after alpha-beta-depleted transplantation in children (dated by TCRdb to the mid-2010s). Turning to the overall study: Using TCR repertoire profiling, the study quantitatively followed how T-cell immune reconstitution unfolded in children after TCRalphabeta/CD19-depleted allogeneic hematopoietic cell transplantation.

Per the publication, the treatment or condition label means: allogeneic hematopoietic cell transplantation with graft depleted of TCRalphabeta T cells and CD19 B cells. Transplant recipients were children who received TCRalphabeta/CD19-depleted allogeneic hematopoietic cell grafts. This clonotype was seen a handful of times. The clone's antigen remains unknown. Nothing much larger sits one base from this clone, and base qualities are not available. The method was PCR. Reads for this sample came from an Illumina HiSeq 2500. To normalize quantification of the TCRbeta repertoire, the TCR libraries were built with molecular barcoding that relied on unique molecular identifiers. The raw public data were reprocessed by TCRdb itself: fastp quality trimming at Q25, MiXCR clonotype calling, in-frame beta chains only. Every distinct CDR3 protein forms one entry, paired with its most common genes and DNA. Present in this sample are about 420,000 distinct CDR3 sequences, around 15% of which were seen just once. Clones ranked in the top ten supply about 32% of the sample.

Trimming removed 1 base from V and 4 bases from J, leaving 17 bases between the germline ends. Its CDR3 holds 17 amino acids, cysteine through phenylalanine. This entry keeps only the CDR3 DNA: 51 bases, framed from base 1. CDR1 and CDR2 are drawn from the germline V gene: MGHRA, YSYEKL. Study-wide findings and limitations: About two months after transplant, the apparently early recovery of alphabetaT-cell counts reportedly depended on just several hundred clones that had expanded rapidly and came from non-depleted graft cells. In some patients, the high TCRbeta diversity seen at day 60 was put down to recipient T cells and intrathymic progenitors that had survived conditioning. Over the following months the frequencies of hyperexpanded clones went down, and after one year T-cell counts and TCRbeta diversity were mostly credited to newly produced T cells.

This specimen was PBMCs, mostly from graft donor cells, taken 360 days after TCRalphabeta/CD19-depleted stem cell transplant. This receptor was taken from a boy less than two years old who had a stem cell transplant for Wiskott-Aldrich syndrome, so the T cells may come from the graft donor. The rearranged segments are TRBV4-1 and TRBJ2-4, with the D gene not confidently named. The nucleotide sequence reads TGCGCCAGCAGCCAAGGTGGTGCCGTCTCATTGAAAAACATTCAGTACTTC. This is translated as CASSQGGAVSLKNIQYF.